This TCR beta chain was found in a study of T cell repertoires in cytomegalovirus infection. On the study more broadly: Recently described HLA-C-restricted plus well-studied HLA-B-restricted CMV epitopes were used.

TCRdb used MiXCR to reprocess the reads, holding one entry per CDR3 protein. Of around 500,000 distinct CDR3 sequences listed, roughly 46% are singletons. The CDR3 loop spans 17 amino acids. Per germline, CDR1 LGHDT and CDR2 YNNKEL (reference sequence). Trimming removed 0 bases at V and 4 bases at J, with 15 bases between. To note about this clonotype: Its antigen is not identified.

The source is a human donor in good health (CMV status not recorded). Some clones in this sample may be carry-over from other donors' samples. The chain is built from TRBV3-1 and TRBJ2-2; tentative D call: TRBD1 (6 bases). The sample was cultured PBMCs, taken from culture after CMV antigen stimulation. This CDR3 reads CASSQDGGNRVTGELFF. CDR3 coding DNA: TGTGCCAGCAGCCAAGATGGAGGAAACAGGGTCACCGGGGAGCTGTTTTTT.